This note documents a single T cell receptor beta chain sequence. These data belong to a study of T cells expressing NK-cell markers. The overall study: It was sorted CD3+CD56-NKG2C+, CD3+CD56+NKG2C- and CD3+CD56+NKG2C+ T cells that provided the TCR beta repertoires. Most of the eight sequenced donors were classified as HCMV-seropositive, and one was classified as seronegative.

Template switching by 5'RACE with UMIs generated the TCR beta cDNA. Each CDR3 protein gets one entry in TCRdb, which reprocessed the 5' RACE reads and gives no DNA. The sample has 300,000 to 450,000 distinct CDR3 sequences. From germline, CDR1 is SGDLS and CDR2 YYNGEE. This CDR3 is built from 17 residues. Sequencing input: blood T cells: a sorted CD56 or NKG2C T cell subset, CD4+ or CD8+ T cells, or bulk PBMC T cells (not recorded which). This sequence was found in a man aged 18 to 69 in good health. The V gene is TRBV9, the J gene TRBJ1-3; checking the TCRdb D call of TRBD1 is not possible without DNA. CDR3 sequence: CASSSLTGSRPGNTIYF.